This T cell receptor (beta chain) comes out of a study of blood T cell repertoires in COVID-19 (dated by TCRdb to 2020 to 2021). About the study as a whole: The collaborator samples originated in the United States, Italy and Spain and spanned the acute and convalescent phases of COVID-19. The prospective study material was composed of cDNA or gDNA derived from T cells, B-cell-depleted T cells, or PBMCs. Subjects who had been exposed to COVID-19, were actively infected with it, or had recovered from it provided the deeply sampled blood TCRbeta repertoires that made up the dataset. The repertoires were made available in a free public database intended to serve as a resource for research on the immune response to SARS-CoV-2. The samples were drawn from two sources: the first 160 participants of the ongoing ImmuneRACE study, and over 1,000 subjects contributed by 6 global collaborators. The sample metadata nearly always contained a de-identified subject ID, COVID-19 status, age in years and sex. Where available, HLA class I and class II types were taken from metadata supplied by the sample provider and were not determined by assay-based typing.

Results the study describes overall, beyond this receptor: How much clinical and demographic metadata was included differed by source and by participant, and the metadata was provided uncurated.

TCRbeta CDR3 regions were amplified from genomic DNA using the immunoSEQ Assay, a bias-controlled multiplex PCR. Per the source publication's procedure: Nucleated cell counts per sample were estimated from amplification of reference gene primers within the assay. To quantify the absolute abundance of each unique TCRbeta CDR3 rearrangement, sequence reads were collapsed and filtered. Productive Simpson clonality was computed per sample as the square root of Simpson's diversity index over productive rearrangements. TCRdb's version of the immuneACCESS table is confined to in-frame rearrangements and falls short of the full clone set. An unresolved V gene accounts for under half of the shortfall where checked; the remainder is of unknown origin. V and J calls and clone size are copied from that table; D and trimming were computed from the DNA. The sample table shows some 310,000 clones, and about 90% are seen once. Under 1.1% of the sample comes from the top ten.

Details on this clone: Its cognate antigen has yet to be identified. No clone much larger than this one lies a single base away; base qualities are absent.

One collaborating source in Seattle enrolled patients during active infection and followed them longitudinally through the course of disease. Collaborating institutions collected whole blood in K2EDTA tubes following their own protocols. For TCRbeta analysis, collaborators shipped samples in one of three forms: frozen whole blood, isolated PBMCs, or DNA extracted from either of those sample types. Via the germline V gene, CDR1 is MGHDK and CDR2 SYGVNS. The CDR3 measures 11 amino acids from cysteine to phenylalanine. The only DNA kept is the CDR3, 33 bases in frame from the first base. V loses 3 bases, J loses 7 bases, and the germline ends lie 6 bases apart.

Input material: peripheral blood. This chain joins TRBV25-1 to TRBJ1-1; no D segment can be confidently identified. The receptor was isolated from a woman in her forties with COVID-19, enrolled during active disease. The CDR3 is CASSDFLEAFF. The DNA reads TGTGCCAGCAGTGATTTTCTTGAAGCTTTCTTT.